Listed here are 8 T cell receptor beta chains from one sample, sequenced in a study of blood T cell repertoires in COVID-19. Generated by immunoSEQ multiplex PCR, the TCRdb table keeps only in-frame clones and is missing some. Among about 410,000 clones, 90% were seen once, and the ten largest hold 0.55% to 0.75%. The sequenced sample consisted of PBMCs or T cells enriched from blood (not recorded which). These receptors originate from a man between 18 and 29 years old who had recovered from COVID-19.

This rearrangement joins TRBV18 to TRBJ2-2; tentatively, D is TRBD2 (5 bases). CDR3 length: 15 amino acids. The germline V gene has CDR1 KGHSH and CDR2 LQKENI. The ends were cut back, 2 bases at V and 5 bases at J, with 12 bases in the middle. Here the CDR3 reads CASSPRSGGTGELFF. The CDR3 nucleotides read TGTGCCAGCTCACCAAGGTCGGGCGGGACCGGGGAGCTGTTTTTT.

The rearrangement uses TRBV7-9 and TRBJ2-2; 13 positions agree with TRBD2. Germline loops: CDR1 SEHNR, CDR2 FQNEAQ (reference sequence). The CDR3 totals 16 residues. V lost 6 bases, J lost 3 bases, and 4 bases stayed unmatched. DNA of the CDR3: TGTGCCAGCAGACCGGGACTAGCGGGATACACCGGGGAGCTGTTTTTT. Its translation is CASRPGLAGYTGELFF.

The chain uses TRBV3-1 (or the pseudogene TRBV3-2) and TRBJ1-3, with 8 positions matching TRBD1. Per the germline V gene, CDR1 is LGHDT and CDR2 is YNNKEL (reference sequence). The CDR3 runs to 17 residues. The ends lost 5 bases at V and 0 bases at J; junction bases unmatched: 9. CDR3 sequence (DNA): TGTGCCAGCAGCTGGGGGACAGGCGGCTCCTCTGGAAACACCATATATTTT. This sequence encodes CASSWGTGGSSGNTIYF.

V is TRBV5-4 and J is TRBJ2-3; D possibly corresponds to TRBD2 (5 bases). From germline, CDR1 is SGHNT and CDR2 YYREEE (reference sequence). Trimming cost V 4 bases and J 2 bases, with 11 bases left between them. The CDR3 has 14 residues. The CDR3 is CASSRDYPTDTQYF. The CDR3, as DNA: TGTGCCAGCAGCCGTGACTACCCCACAGATACGCAGTATTTT.

This chain joins TRBV18 and TRBJ2-7; 8 positions agree with TRBD2. The CDR3 spans 13 residues. Germline V gene data show CDR1 as KGHSH and CDR2 as LQKENI. Losses at the gene ends were 5 bases for V and 6 bases for J; bases not matched to a gene: 6. This CDR3 is CASSAGLESEQYF. Written as DNA, the CDR3 is TGTGCCAGCTCAGCGGGACTAGAAAGCGAGCAGTACTTC.

V usage is TRBV4-1 and J usage is TRBJ1-2; a weak D match, TRBD1 (6 bases). CDR1 and CDR2 from the germline V gene are MGHRA and YSYEKL. Trimming removed 4 bases from V and 0 bases from J, with 12 bases in between. The CDR3 extends over 15 amino acids. The CDR3 region is CASSLRQATNYGYTF. CDR3 coding DNA: TGCGCCAGCAGCCTAAGACAGGCGACTAACTATGGCTACACCTTC.

This rearrangement joins TRBV28 to TRBJ2-7; D might be TRBD1 (5 bases). The V and J ends lost 10 bases and 4 bases respectively, with 17 bases between them. The CDR3 totals 13 residues. Germline CDR1 is MDHEN and CDR2 is SYDVKM. The CDR3 sequence: CATSPQGGYEQYF. CDR3 nucleotide sequence: TGTGCCACCTCCCCCCAGGGTGGGTACGAGCAGTACTTC.

This rearrangement joins TRBV5-8 to TRBJ1-2, with a tentative D call TRBD1 (6 bases). Per the germline V gene, CDR1 is SGHTS and CDR2 is YDEGEE. The CDR3 sequence is 13 residues long. Trimming left V 2 bases short and J 4 bases short, with 9 bases between. The CDR3 protein is CASSLGQLYGYTF. Here the CDR3 DNA reads TGTGCCAGCAGCTTAGGACAGCTCTATGGCTACACCTTC. Looking up the rest from reference TRBV5-8 and TRBJ1-2 gives the full variable domain: EAGVTQSPTHLIKTRGQQATLRCSPISGHTSVYWYQQALGLGLQFLLWYDEGEERNRGNFPPRFSGRQFPNYSSELNVNALELEDSALYLCASSLGQLYGYTFGSGTRLTVV.